The 5 T cell receptor beta chains reported below all come from one sample, sequenced in a study of T cells in Graves' hyperthyroidism and ophthalmopathy. TCR beta CDR3 regions were amplified from RNA transcripts. TCR CDR3 underwent first-round RT-PCR with the HTBI primer set. MiXCR, applied by TCRdb to the multiplex PCR reads, yields one record per CDR3 protein. The repertoire consists of about 600,000 distinct CDR3 sequences, with approximately 15% occurring once and the leading ten covering around 3.3%. Sequencing was done on a sample of blood. These receptors came from a woman aged 40 to 50 with Graves' ophthalmopathy.

At least ten counts were recorded for this clonotype. The chain has TRBV28 and TRBJ2-1; 13 bases line up with TRBD2. Germline V gives CDR1 MDHEN, CDR2 SYDVKM. There are 13 residues in the CDR3. The J segment lost 14 bases and the V segment lost 6 bases, leaving 7 bases of the junction unmatched. The DNA for the CDR3 is TGTGCCAGCAGACCCGGGACTAGCGGGATCAAGTTCTTC. Its protein product is CASRPGTSGIKFF.

The chain has TRBV2 and TRBJ2-3, with 16 bases aligning to TRBD2. This CDR3 region has 18 residues. The trim removed 5 bases at V and 4 bases at J, leaving 9 bases unmatched. The germline V gene encodes CDR1 SNHLY and CDR2 FYNNEI. The CDR3 sequence: CASSFGTSGRANADTQYF. CDR3 bases: TGTGCCAGCAGTTTCGGGACTAGCGGGAGGGCCAATGCAGATACGCAGTATTTT.

The sample holds a few counts of this clonotype. The chain combines TRBV10-3 with TRBJ2-1; the D is unclear. Per the germline V gene, CDR1 is ENHRY and CDR2 is SYGVKD. CDR3 size: 14 residues. Deletions cut 5 bases from V and 6 bases from J, with 14 bases between. CDR3 in DNA: TGTGCCATCAGTTATTCCTCATTAGGCAATGAGCAGTTCTTC. It translates to CAISYSSLGNEQFF.

The rearrangement links TRBV27 to TRBJ1-2, with TRBD1 matching 10 bases. The germline V gene has CDR1 MNHEY and CDR2 SMNVEV (reference sequence). CDR3 size: 14 residues. V trimming: 9 bases; J trimming: 4 bases; junction bases outside the gene matches: 8. The CDR3 bases are TGTGCCAGTAGACAGGGGGCGGTAGTCTATGGCTACACCTTC. Its translation is CASRQGAVVYGYTF.

This clonotype was found many times. The chain recombines TRBV7-2 with TRBJ2-1; 7 bases agree with TRBD2. V was clipped by 4 bases and J by 6 bases; unmatched bases: 6. CDR3 size: 14 residues. CDR1 is SGHTA, CDR2 FQGNSA, per germline. The chain's CDR3 is CASSYGTNLNEQFF. The CDR3 coding sequence is TGTGCCAGCAGCTATGGGACTAACCTCAATGAGCAGTTCTTC.